This T cell receptor beta chain was sequenced during a study of T cells in narcolepsy. On the study more broadly: Patients with NT1 or NT2 and healthy control donors were enrolled.

This clone was seen a handful of times. As yet, its antigen is unknown. The study's findings and limits: HCRT-specific and TRIB2-specific autoreactive clonotypes appeared among same-patient CSF and blood CD4+ clonotypes. Healthy controls reportedly lacked the autoreactive clonotypes serially found in patients' blood. Autoreactive clone sequences were missing from some blood memory CD4+ repertoires.

This table comes from immunoSEQ multiplex PCR, and its TCRdb copy is limited to in-frame clones, with some not included. This table holds around 30,000 clones, 78% found once. The clonotype comes from a human donor with narcolepsy. The specimen was CD45RA- memory CD4+ T cells from PBMCs.

CDR3 protein: CASSIEGTGNSPLHF. The CDR3 region has the DNA TGTGCCAGTAGTATAGAGGGGACAGGGAATTCACCCCTCCACTTT. The rearrangement links TRBV19 to TRBJ1-6; 9 nucleotides agree with TRBD1. The germline CDR1 and CDR2 sequences are LNHDA and SQIVND (reference sequence). This CDR3 is 15 amino acids long. The trim removed 0 bases at V and 7 bases at J, leaving 1 base unmatched.